Only a few counts were recorded for the clone carrying this T cell receptor (beta chain). Its antigen is unknown. The source of the sample is a study of shared clonotypes between healthy human individuals. About the study: Each donor's CD4 naive and CD4 memory cells filled three plates apiece, CD8 naive two, and CD8 memory one.

The study, taken as a whole, reports: Among four donors, approximately 5.4% of naive CD4 clonotypes were found in common. Larger estimated richness was generally seen in naive subsets than in memory subsets.

Sequencing used immunoSEQ multiplex PCR; TCRdb keeps in-frame clones, though not all of them. The table records under 1,100,000 clones, about 76% of them present only once. The TCR was taken from a man younger than 35 in good health. The specimen was memory CD4+ T cells sorted from blood. As for subset: CD45RA-negative fraction.

The CDR3 DNA sequence: TGTGCCAGCAGCCCCTTGAGTCTAGCGGACTCCTACAATGAGCAGTTCTTC. Encoded protein: CASSPLSLADSYNEQFF. V and J are TRBV5-6 and TRBJ2-1, with TRBD2 matching over 7 bases. The CDR3 covers 17 residues. Trimming took 4 bases from V and 0 from J; bases not matched to a gene: 10. Germline-derived CDR1 and CDR2 are SGHDT and YYEEEE.